This is a list of T cell receptor beta chains from one sample in a study of regulatory T cells in long-lasting Graves disease. Using its own MiXCR run on the multiplex PCR reads, TCRdb lists one record per CDR3 protein. The table includes roughly 380,000 distinct CDR3 sequences, about 14% detected once. Sample: peripheral blood mononuclear cells (PBMCs), taken at new diagnosis, from a patient treated with antithyroid drugs. Every receptor here comes from a female donor with Graves disease. Each CDR3 is given with its conserved first and last residue. Each record gives: V gene, CDR3 protein.

v_call: TRBV4-1; cdr3_aa: CASSLLGHTGELFF
v_call: TRBV7-2; cdr3_aa: CASSPWTSGRAFTYEQYF
v_call: TRBV7-8; cdr3_aa: CASSLFRDNPKLFF
v_call: TRBV30; cdr3_aa: CAWSTGIVYEQYF
v_call: TRBV5-1; cdr3_aa: CASSLSSGAPYEQYF
v_call: TRBV6-1; cdr3_aa: CASRETGGESYTF
v_call: TRBV11-2; cdr3_aa: CASSRRRVNEQFF
v_call: TRBV28; cdr3_aa: CASSLWDWTGALGDTIYF
v_call: TRBV7-3; cdr3_aa: CASSSGTGGYTEAFF
v_call: TRBV6-2/TRBV6-3; cdr3_aa: CASRLGQGADGYTF
v_call: TRBV11-3; cdr3_aa: CASSFSGTMNEQFF
v_call: TRBV10-3; cdr3_aa: CATQDRALKTQYF
v_call: TRBV12-3/TRBV12-4; cdr3_aa: CASSLEYGDGYTF
v_call: TRBV7-6; cdr3_aa: CASSFGGAGELFF
v_call: TRBV3-1; cdr3_aa: CASSQLGGGGSYEQYF
v_call: TRBV19; cdr3_aa: CASSNPGQWVNQPQHF
v_call: TRBV19; cdr3_aa: CASRSGQQYTDTQYF
v_call: TRBV9; cdr3_aa: CASGGDRGDTQYF
v_call: TRBV5-1; cdr3_aa: CASSIDSGRGTQYF
v_call: TRBV6-2/TRBV6-3; cdr3_aa: CASSYLDSTTQPQHF
v_call: TRBV6-4; cdr3_aa: CASSRGGGYTF
v_call: TRBV6-1; cdr3_aa: CASRASGRAEETQYF
v_call: TRBV12-3/TRBV12-4; cdr3_aa: CASQTGAQPQHF
v_call: TRBV7-2; cdr3_aa: CASSLVREETQYF
v_call: TRBV12-3/TRBV12-4; cdr3_aa: CASSPETRGTEAFF
v_call: TRBV29-1; cdr3_aa: CSVEISGYNEQFF
v_call: TRBV18; cdr3_aa: CASSPEHGLAGGEQYF
v_call: TRBV9; cdr3_aa: CASSEGTGLENIQYF
v_call: TRBV20-1; cdr3_aa: CSAGGGSTDTQYF
v_call: TRBV7-2; cdr3_aa: CASSLSVGLNQPQHF
v_call: TRBV20-1; cdr3_aa: CSARDLAGYNEQFF
v_call: TRBV20-1; cdr3_aa: CSARTGLAEKLFF
v_call: TRBV27; cdr3_aa: CASSSRGLYEKLFF
v_call: TRBV28; cdr3_aa: CASSLRGQRLFF
v_call: TRBV6-5; cdr3_aa: CASSYSRADEQFF
v_call: TRBV6-2/TRBV6-3; cdr3_aa: CASSYETSAYDEQYF
v_call: TRBV12-3/TRBV12-4; cdr3_aa: CASRGPNRVGGYTF
v_call: TRBV12-3/TRBV12-4; cdr3_aa: CASSFPRNITNTQYF
v_call: TRBV5-1; cdr3_aa: CASTSGRGTEAFF
v_call: TRBV7-2; cdr3_aa: CASSLERGLNTDTQYF
v_call: TRBV2; cdr3_aa: CASSYRGAEDTQYF
v_call: TRBV6-1; cdr3_aa: CASTTDLAKNIQYF
v_call: TRBV7-9; cdr3_aa: CASSPGTSGTDTQYF
v_call: TRBV7-2; cdr3_aa: CASSNRQRSGYNEQFF
v_call: TRBV20-1; cdr3_aa: CSASSQGAMLGGYTF
v_call: TRBV28; cdr3_aa: CAGTTRASGTPGYEQYF
v_call: TRBV20-1; cdr3_aa: CSARDPPGLAGPTDTQYF
v_call: TRBV7-2; cdr3_aa: CASSLWPGGDEQFF
v_call: TRBV29-1; cdr3_aa: CSVGSDSPYYGYTF
v_call: TRBV7-3; cdr3_aa: CASSHREGALDGELFF